This T cell receptor beta chain was found in a study of patients and donors after allogeneic stem cell transplantation. TCRdb independently ran MiXCR on the RT-PCR reads; one entry per CDR3 protein. The sample shows roughly 960,000 distinct CDR3 sequences, under 20% of them seen only once. Germline-derived CDR1 and CDR2 are SGHKS and YYEKEE (reference sequence). The CDR3 extends over 15 amino acids. The trim removed 4 bases at V and 3 bases at J, leaving 7 bases unmatched. The sequence was collected from a human donor who was either an allogeneic HSCT recipient or a stem cell or donor lymphocyte infusion donor (not recorded which). It is not recorded whose cells these are; they may come from a transplant donor. Sample: blood, either unsorted or a sorted T cell fraction (not recorded which). J is TRBJ2-7 and V is TRBV5-5, with TRBD2 matching 10 bases. The DNA of the CDR3 is TGTGCCAGCAGCCTGGCTTGGACTAGCGGCTACGAGCAGTACTTC. As protein: CASSLAWTSGYEQYF.